The rows below give T cell receptor beta chains drawn from one sample of a study of post-analysis software for immune sequencing data. MiXCR was run by TCRdb on the PCR reads, yielding one entry per CDR3 protein. Counted here are about 540,000 distinct CDR3 sequences, around a third occurring once; the ten biggest clones make up 4.5% to 7.5%. Sequencing was carried out using blood. These receptors came from a girl between 2 and 17 years old with multiple sclerosis. Each CDR3 is given with its conserved first and last residue. The D gene is left open where the match is weak. Some rows have no size entry. The others give once, few or many, or a class for an expanded clone.

abundance	v_gene	d_gene	j_gene	CDR3nt	CDR3aa
few	TRBV20-1	TRBD2	TRBJ2-1	TGCAGTGCTATCCCCGGGACTAGCCCTTGGAATGAGCAGTTCTTC	CSAIPGTSPWNEQFF
NA	TRBV10-2	NA	TRBJ2-1	TGCGCCAGCAGTGCTAGCACTAGTGGGAATGAGCAGTTCTTC	CASSASTSGNEQFF
NA	TRBV12-3/TRBV12-4	NA	TRBJ1-2	TGTGCCAGCAGTTCAGGGATGTATGGCTACACCTTC	CASSSGMYGYTF
NA	TRBV4-1	NA	TRBJ1-5	TGCGCCAGCAGCCCGGAAGGGGAGGGAAGCCAGCCCCAGCATTTT	CASSPEGEGSQPQHF
NA	TRBV20-1	NA	TRBJ2-3	TGCAGTGCCATTAAAAGGCCAGATACGCAGTATTTT	CSAIKRPDTQYF
few	TRBV12-3/TRBV12-4	TRBD1	TRBJ1-2	TGTGCCAGCAGTTTCGACAGGGTACCCTATGGCTACACCTTC	CASSFDRVPYGYTF
NA	TRBV4-1	NA	TRBJ2-1	TGCGCCAGCAGCCAGTTGGGACTTGCTGTCAATGAGCAGTTCTTC	CASSQLGLAVNEQFF
NA	TRBV5-1	TRBD2	TRBJ2-3	TGCGCCAGCAGATTTAGCGGGTACACAGATACGCAGTATTTT	CASRFSGYTDTQYF
NA	TRBV27	NA	TRBJ1-4	TGTGCCAGCAGCCCGAGAATAACTAATGAAAAACTGTTTTTT	CASSPRITNEKLFF
NA	TRBV5-5	NA	TRBJ2-7	TGTGCCAGCAGCTTGAGCAGGTCCTGCGAGCAGTACTTC	CASSLSRSCEQYF
NA	TRBV6-6	NA	TRBJ1-6	TGTGCCAGCAGTTACTCAAAGGACCCGAGGAATTCACCCCCCCACTTT	CASSYSKDPRNSPPHF
few	TRBV20-1	TRBD1	TRBJ2-7	TGCAGTGGTAGGACAGGGACCTACGAGCAGTACTTC	CSGRTGTYEQYF
few	TRBV13	NA	TRBJ1-2	TGTGCCAGCAGCCCGTGGGGGACCGGCTACACCTTC	CASSPWGTGYTF
few	TRBV5-1	NA	TRBJ2-1	TGCGCCTCCAGCTTCGGGCAAACGTACAATGAGCAGTTCTTC	CASSFGQTYNEQFF
NA	TRBV7-2	NA	TRBJ1-2	TGTGCCAGCAGCTTAGGGGCGAGCAGCGGGGCCTATGGCTACACCTTC	CASSLGASSGAYGYTF
many	TRBV4-1	NA	TRBJ2-4	TGCGCCAGCAGCCAGGAAGGGACCTTAGCCAAAAACATTCAGTACTTC	CASSQEGTLAKNIQYF
few	TRBV24-1	NA	TRBJ2-7	TGTGCCACCAGTGAAGGTTCCTACGAGCAGTACTTC	CATSEGSYEQYF
NA	TRBV7-3	NA	TRBJ2-1	TGTGCCAGCAGCTCCGTGGCCACCGGGACAACTAATGAGCAGTTCTTC	CASSSVATGTTNEQFF
few	TRBV5-1	NA	TRBJ2-1	TGCGCCAGCAGTCTGGCCCCTTTACAGGCTAGCTCCTACAATGAGCAGTTCTTC	CASSLAPLQASSYNEQFF
NA	TRBV28	NA	TRBJ2-1	TGTGCCAGCAGTTTATGGGGCAGCGAAAATGAGCAGTTCTTC	CASSLWGSENEQFF
NA	TRBV3-1	NA	TRBJ2-7	TGTGCCAGCAGCCGAGGGACGGGGGTTTCCTACGAGCAGTACTTC	CASSRGTGVSYEQYF
few	TRBV4-1	NA	TRBJ2-1	TGCGCCAGCAGACAACCAGGGGGGTTTTACAATGAGCAGTTCTTC	CASRQPGGFYNEQFF
NA	TRBV20-1	NA	TRBJ2-5	TGCAGTGCCCCCCTCCAGGCGGGGGAGACCCAGTACTTC	CSAPLQAGETQYF
NA	TRBV29-1	NA	TRBJ1-6	TGCAGCGTCGAGGCGGGTAGAATGAAGGTTCCACCCCTCCACTTT	CSVEAGRMKVPPLHF
NA	TRBV29-1	TRBD1	TRBJ1-1	TGCAGCGTTGACTCCGGGACAGGGAGGTACACTGAAGCTTTCTTT	CSVDSGTGRYTEAFF